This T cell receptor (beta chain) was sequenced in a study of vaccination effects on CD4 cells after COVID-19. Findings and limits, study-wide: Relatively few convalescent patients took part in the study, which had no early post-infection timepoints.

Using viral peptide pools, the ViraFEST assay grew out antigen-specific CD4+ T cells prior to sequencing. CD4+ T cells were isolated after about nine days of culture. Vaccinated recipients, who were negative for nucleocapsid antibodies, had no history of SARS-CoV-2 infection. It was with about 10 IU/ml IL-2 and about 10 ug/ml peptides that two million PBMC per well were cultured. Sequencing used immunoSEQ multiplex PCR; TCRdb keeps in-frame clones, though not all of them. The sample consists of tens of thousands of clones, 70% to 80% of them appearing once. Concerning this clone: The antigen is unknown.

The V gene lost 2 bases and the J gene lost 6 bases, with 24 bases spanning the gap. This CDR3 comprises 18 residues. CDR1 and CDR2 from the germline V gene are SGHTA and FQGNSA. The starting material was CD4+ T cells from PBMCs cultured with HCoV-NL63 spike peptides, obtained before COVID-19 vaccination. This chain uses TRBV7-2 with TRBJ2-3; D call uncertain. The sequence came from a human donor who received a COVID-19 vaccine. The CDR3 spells CASSLNSGVPLGVDTQYF. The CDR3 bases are TGTGCCAGCAGCTTAAATTCTGGAGTCCCTCTCGGAGTTGATACGCAGTATTTT.